This T cell receptor beta chain emerged from a study of T cell responses to AZD1222 COVID-19 vaccine. The repertoire was sequenced with immunoSEQ multiplex PCR; TCRdb's copy has only in-frame clones and lacks some. The sample includes approximately 90,000 clones, 91% of them seen just once. With respect to this clone: The antigen remains unidentified.

Broader study findings: Only a handful of individuals given AZD1222 were seropositive at baseline.

This CDR3 has 15 amino acids. CDR1 and CDR2 from the germline V gene are SGHVS and FNYEAQ. The V gene lost 5 bases and the J gene lost 2 bases, with 15 bases spanning the gap. J is TRBJ1-2 and V is TRBV7-6, with D maybe TRBD1 (5 bases). This clonotype originated in an adult in good health. The material was peripheral blood, obtained on day 0 of AZD1222 vaccination. DNA for the CDR3: TGTGCCAGCAGCCCGAACACGGGGGAGAACTATGGCTACACCTTC. It yields the protein CASSPNTGENYGYTF.